The count of the clone carrying this T cell receptor beta chain is one. Its antigen is currently unknown. The data derive from a study of memory CD4+ T cells and cytomegalovirus serostatus. General study results and limits: About 40% of the roughly 160 known CMV-associated TCRbeta sequences appeared in CD4+ memory.

Sequencing used immunoSEQ multiplex PCR; TCRdb keeps in-frame clones, though not all of them. The sample shows tens of thousands of clones, around 80% of them seen only once. The sort gate was single viable CD3+CD4+CD8-CD45RO+ cells for memory CD4+ T cells. Sequences were obtained from memory CD4+ T cells from blood. The source of this sequence is an adult in good health and CMV-seronegative.

The CDR3 spells CASSPGQGGYTF. In DNA form, the CDR3 reads TGTGCCAGCAGCCCTGGACAGGGCGGCTACACCTTC. The chain uses TRBV7-3 and TRBJ1-2, with 8 bases identical to TRBD1. In germline, CDR1 is SGHTA, CDR2 FQGTGA. Trimming took 5 bases from V and 8 from J; bases not matched to a gene: 4. CDR3 size: 12 residues.